This T cell receptor (beta chain) is from a study of T cells after yellow fever vaccination. Study-level background: Fractions of low cell number were prepared using SMART-Seq v4 Ultra Low Input.

UMIs were added to TCR cDNA along with a universal primer site when it was made by 5'RACE template switching. TCRdb fed the 5' RACE reads into MiXCR, producing one record per CDR3 protein. The sample includes around 590,000 distinct CDR3 sequences, approximately 13% of them seen just once. General study results and limits: Most clones from primary vaccination were detected again post-booster (about 95% CD4, roughly 91% CD8).

The CDR3 is made up of 16 amino acids. With respect to this clonotype: No antigen is known for it.

Material: PBMCs, obtained on the day of the yellow fever booster vaccination. This clonotype was sampled from a man aged 25-45 years who received the YFV17D yellow fever vaccine. The chain has TRBV21-1 and TRBJ1-5; no check of the table's D call, TRBD1, against the DNA was made. TRBV21-1 counts as a pseudogene. The CDR3 coding sequence is TGTGCCAGCAGCCCCGGGACAGGGGTCGTAGGGCAGCCCCAGCATTTT. The encoded protein is CASSPGTGVVGQPQHF.